Given below is one T cell receptor beta chain in context. This clone's antigen is unknown. The record has no base qualities; no much larger clone is one base away. The germline V gene sets CDR1 to SGHRS and CDR2 to YFSETQ. V was cut back by 2 bases and J by 6 bases, leaving a gap of 19 bases between them. Including cysteine and phenylalanine, the CDR3 has 16 amino acids. The sequence is cut down to CDR3 DNA, 48 bases in frame from base 1. This sample stems from a study of T cell changes during pregnancy in multiple sclerosis (dated by TCRdb to about 2019). Regarding the complete study: The study examined how the T cell repertoire changed over the course of pregnancy in women with multiple sclerosis.

The protocol used for the library was the immunoSEQ multiplex PCR assay. TCRdb limited this immuneACCESS table to in-frame rearrangements with V and J called. A share of clones is missing; checked studies link under half to unresolved V genes, and the rest is unexplained. A total of about 89,000 clones appear in this sample, approximately 93% of them only once. Jointly, the top ten make up 1.5% to 2% of the sample. The chain was built from TRBV5-1 and TRBJ2-3; TRBD2 is possibly the D segment (6 matching bases). This sequence was found in a female donor in good health, enrolled as a control in a pregnancy study. The sequenced sample was peripheral blood, obtained after pregnancy. In nucleotides, the sequence is TGCGCCAGCAGCTTATCCGGGGTTTCCGCGGGGGATACGCAGTATTTT. Translated, it reads CASSLSGVSAGDTQYF. Here the CDR3 is joined to the reference TRBV5-1 and TRBJ2-3 genes, and the full variable domain is: KAGVTQTPRYLIKTRGQQVTLSCSPISGHRSVSWYQQTPGQGLQFLFEYFSETQRNKGNFPGRFSGRQFSNSRSEMNVSTLELGDSALYLCASSLSGVSAGDTQYFGPGTRLTVL.